The present entry profiles one T cell receptor beta chain with its context. These data belong to a study of blood T cell repertoires in COVID-19. The overall study: Acute-phase and convalescent COVID-19 samples originated in the United States, Italy and Spain. In each case, the material was cDNA or gDNA derived from T cells, B-cell-depleted T cells, or PBMCs.

Germline V gene data show CDR1 as SGHRS and CDR2 as YFSETQ. After removal of 0 bases from V and 8 bases from J, the junction contained 3 bases not matched to a gene. CDR3 length: 13 amino acids. Libraries were prepared by immunoSEQ multiplex PCR; TCRdb keeps only in-frame clonotypes and omits some of them. The sample holds approximately 300,000 clones, about 85% seen once. The chain uses TRBV5-1 and TRBJ1-2; 8 bases line up with TRBD1. The sequence was collected from a human donor with COVID-19, enrolled during active disease. The donor label of this sample is uncertain. Sequencing was done on a sample of peripheral blood. CDR3 bases: TGCGCCAGCAGCTTGGCACAGGGGGACGGCTACACCTTC. It encodes CASSLAQGDGYTF. Combining the CDR3 with reference TRBV5-1 and TRBJ1-2 gives the whole variable domain KAGVTQTPRYLIKTRGQQVTLSCSPISGHRSVSWYQQTPGQGLQFLFEYFSETQRNKGNFPGRFSGRQFSNSRSEMNVSTLELGDSALYLCASSLAQGDGYTFGSGTRLTVV.